This is a list of T cell receptor beta chains from one sample in a study of blood T cell repertoires in COVID-19. The protocol was immunoSEQ multiplex PCR, while the TCRdb copy is restricted to in-frame clones and leaves out a portion. The sample consists of 270,000 or so clones, roughly nine tenths of them appearing once. The material sequenced was peripheral blood. The receptors were sampled from a woman in her 30s with COVID-19, enrolled during active disease. CDR3s include the opening cysteine and the closing phenylalanine or tryptophan. A D gene is named only where the DNA matches it firmly. Some rows have no size entry. The others give once, few or many, or a class for an expanded clone.

CDR3aa	CDR3nt	abundance	j_gene	v_gene	len	d_gene
CASSQTTGTYYNEQFF	TGTGCCAGCAGCCAAACGACAGGAACTTATTACAATGAGCAGTTCTTC	-	TRBJ2-1	TRBV14	16	-
CASSIKTGVTEQYF	TGCGCCAGCAGTATTAAAACAGGGGTGACCGAGCAGTACTTC	-	TRBJ2-7	TRBV4-1	14	TRBD1
CASSSPNGIYGYTF	TGTGCCAGCAGCTCTCCCAACGGGATCTATGGCTACACCTTC	-	TRBJ1-2	TRBV5-4	14	-
CASRTPPGQGANGELFF	TGTGCCAGCAGGACTCCCCCGGGACAGGGGGCTAACGGGGAGCTGTTTTTT	-	TRBJ2-2	TRBV2	17	TRBD1
CASSPPGIQAGELFF	TGTGCCAGCTCACCACCCGGGATCCAAGCAGGGGAGCTGTTTTTT	-	TRBJ2-2	TRBV18	15	-
CASSYSPPYEQYF	TGTGCCAGCAGTTACAGTCCCCCCTACGAGCAGTACTTC	-	TRBJ2-7	TRBV28	13	-
CASSTRTGGWLIGELFF	TGCGCCAGCAGCACCCGGACAGGGGGTTGGTTAATCGGGGAGCTGTTTTTT	-	TRBJ2-2	TRBV5-1	17	TRBD1
CASSRGAVGTNEKLFF	TGTGCCAGTAGTCGGGGGGCTGTCGGAACTAATGAAAAACTGTTTTTT	once	TRBJ1-4	TRBV19	16	-
CASKTVYTEAFF	TGTGCCAGCAAGACAGTTTACACTGAAGCTTTCTTT	-	TRBJ1-1	TRBV6-5	12	-
CASSLAVHPTQIGETQYF	TGCGCCAGCAGCTTGGCGGTGCACCCAACTCAAATCGGGGAGACCCAGTACTTC	-	TRBJ2-5	TRBV5-1	18	-
CATSDYEGGTQYF	TGTGCCACCAGTGATTATGAGGGAGGGACCCAGTACTTC	-	TRBJ2-5	TRBV24-1	13	-
CAISDLTSGGFGEQFF	TGTGCCATCAGTGACTTGACTAGCGGGGGGTTCGGTGAGCAGTTCTTC	-	TRBJ2-1	TRBV10-3	16	TRBD2
CASSLGSQGYGTGELFF	TGTGCCAGCAGCTTGGGAAGCCAGGGTTACGGCACCGGGGAGCTGTTTTTT	-	TRBJ2-2	TRBV5-4	17	-
CASSRSGQGNSPLHF	TGTGCCAGCAGTCGTTCGGGACAGGGGAATTCACCCCTCCACTTT	-	TRBJ1-6	TRBV6-5	15	TRBD1
CASSPGTGTYNEQFF	TGTGCCAGCTCACCAGGGACAGGGACCTACAATGAGCAGTTCTTC	-	TRBJ2-1	TRBV18	15	TRBD1
CASSKGRAGGYTF	TGTGCCAGTAGTAAGGGCAGGGCCGGTGGCTACACCTTC	-	TRBJ1-2	TRBV19	13	-
CASSPPIDARPQHF	TGTGCCAGCAGTCCCCCTATTGATGCACGGCCCCAGCATTTT	-	TRBJ1-5	TRBV28	14	-
CASSLSGQGLEFEQYF	TGCGCCAGCAGCTTGTCGGGACAGGGACTCGAATTCGAGCAGTACTTC	once	TRBJ2-7	TRBV5-1	16	TRBD1
CASSSSTGMVNQPQHF	TGTGCCAGCAGCTCCTCGACAGGGATGGTCAATCAGCCCCAGCATTTT	-	TRBJ1-5	TRBV5-5	16	TRBD1
CAWEEGDNQPQHF	TGTGCCTGGGAGGAGGGAGACAATCAGCCCCAGCATTTT	-	TRBJ1-5	TRBV30	13	-
CASRPGQGYSPLHF	TGTGCCAGTCGCCCCGGACAGGGTTATTCACCCCTCCACTTT	-	TRBJ1-6	TRBV19	14	TRBD1
CASSLVRGMGTEAFF	TGCGCCAGCAGCTTGGTTAGGGGGATGGGAACTGAAGCTTTCTTT	-	TRBJ1-1	TRBV5-1	15	-
CASSLGTSGASYNEQFF	TGTGCCAGCAGCCTTGGGACTAGCGGGGCCTCCTACAATGAGCAGTTCTTC	-	TRBJ2-1	TRBV5-4	17	TRBD2
CSARAGTGSHSPLHF	TGCAGTGCTCGTGCCGGGACAGGTTCACATTCACCCCTCCACTTT	-	TRBJ1-6	TRBV20-1	15	TRBD1
CASTPRAGETQYF	TGTGCCAGCACCCCCCGAGCAGGAGAGACCCAGTACTTC	few	TRBJ2-5	TRBV7-8	13	-
CASSIAVGADTQYF	TGTGCCAGTAGTATAGCGGTAGGGGCAGATACGCAGTATTTT	-	TRBJ2-3	TRBV19	14	-
CASSRASGDHEQYF	TGTGCCAGCAGCCGGGCTAGCGGGGACCACGAGCAGTACTTC	-	TRBJ2-7	TRBV3-1/TRBV3-2	14	TRBD2
CASRTGEFSGNTIYF	TGTGCCAGTAGAACAGGGGAATTTTCTGGAAACACCATATATTTT	-	TRBJ1-3	TRBV6-5	15	TRBD1
CASSHLTTGELFF	TGCGCCAGCAGCCACCTCACAACCGGGGAGCTGTTTTTT	few	TRBJ2-2	TRBV4-1	13	-
CAWRTGGEAEAFF	TGTGCCTGGCGGACAGGCGGGGAGGCTGAAGCTTTCTTT	many	TRBJ1-1	TRBV30	13	TRBD1
CSVGEGGNQPQHF	TGCAGCGTTGGGGAGGGGGGCAATCAGCCCCAGCATTTT	-	TRBJ1-5	TRBV29-1	13	-
CASSLPLHDRADEQYF	TGTGCCAGCAGTTTACCCCTCCATGACAGGGCGGACGAGCAGTACTTC	-	TRBJ2-7	TRBV28	16	TRBD1
CASRDRDSFYNSPLHF	TGTGCCAGCAGGGATAGGGACAGCTTCTATAATTCACCCCTCCACTTT	once	TRBJ1-6	TRBV2	16	TRBD1
CASSQTSSDTQYF	TGCGCCAGCAGCCAGACTAGCTCCGATACGCAGTATTTT	-	TRBJ2-3	TRBV4-1	13	TRBD2
CASRITGNYGYTF	TGTGCCAGCAGGATCACAGGAAACTATGGCTACACCTTC	-	TRBJ1-2	TRBV6-5	13	-
CASSPGLNTEAFF	TGCGCCAGCAGCCCCGGTCTGAACACTGAAGCTTTCTTT	-	TRBJ1-1	TRBV5-1	13	-
CASGQGNADTQYF	TGTGCCAGTGGTCAGGGTAACGCAGATACGCAGTATTTT	once	TRBJ2-3	TRBV19	13	-
CASSPTAGAYEQYF	TGTGCCAGCAGCCCAACGGCAGGGGCCTACGAGCAGTACTTC	-	TRBJ2-7	TRBV6-6	14	-
CASSFGDYGYTF	TGTGCCAGCAGTTTCGGGGACTATGGCTACACCTTC	-	TRBJ1-2	TRBV12-3/TRBV12-4	12	-
CASSMSGQGTNTEAFF	TGTGCCAGTAGTATGAGTGGGCAGGGGACGAACACTGAAGCTTTCTTT	-	TRBJ1-1	TRBV19	16	-
CASSGQRRESPLHF	TGTGCCAGCAGCGGACAACGAAGAGAGTCACCCCTCCACTTT	-	TRBJ1-6	TRBV9	14	-
CASSNDRDLYSYEQYF	TGTGCCAGCAGTAACGACAGAGACCTATACTCCTACGAGCAGTACTTC	-	TRBJ2-7	TRBV6-2/TRBV6-3	16	-
CASSYDGGRAEAFF	TGTGCCAGCAGTTACGATGGAGGCCGGGCTGAAGCTTTCTTT	-	TRBJ1-1	TRBV6-5	14	-
CASNRQGYHEKLFF	TGTGCCAGTAACAGACAGGGGTATCATGAAAAACTGTTTTTT	-	TRBJ1-4	TRBV19	14	TRBD1
CASSRDRGLVDGYTF	TGTGCCAGTAGCCGGGACAGGGGGTTAGTGGATGGCTACACCTTC	-	TRBJ1-2	TRBV3-1/TRBV3-2	15	TRBD1
CASRMTAQETQYF	TGTGCCAGCAGGATGACAGCACAAGAGACCCAGTACTTC	-	TRBJ2-5	TRBV6-5	13	-
CASSPETVSYSKLFF	TGTGCCAGCTCACCCGAGACAGTTTCATACTCGAAACTGTTTTTT	once	TRBJ1-4	TRBV18	15	-
CASSLGQLDYEQYF	TGTGCCAGCAGCTTGGGACAGCTGGACTACGAGCAGTACTTC	once	TRBJ2-7	TRBV5-4	14	-
CASSLYQTGTEAFF	TGTGCCAGCAGCTTATATCAGACGGGCACTGAAGCTTTCTTT	-	TRBJ1-1	TRBV7-9	14	-
CARSLDRKSGTSGGAVLHIQYF	TGTGCCAGAAGCTTGGACCGAAAATCTGGGACTAGCGGGGGGGCCGTGCTCCACATTCAGTACTTC	once	TRBJ2-4	TRBV5-3	22	TRBD2